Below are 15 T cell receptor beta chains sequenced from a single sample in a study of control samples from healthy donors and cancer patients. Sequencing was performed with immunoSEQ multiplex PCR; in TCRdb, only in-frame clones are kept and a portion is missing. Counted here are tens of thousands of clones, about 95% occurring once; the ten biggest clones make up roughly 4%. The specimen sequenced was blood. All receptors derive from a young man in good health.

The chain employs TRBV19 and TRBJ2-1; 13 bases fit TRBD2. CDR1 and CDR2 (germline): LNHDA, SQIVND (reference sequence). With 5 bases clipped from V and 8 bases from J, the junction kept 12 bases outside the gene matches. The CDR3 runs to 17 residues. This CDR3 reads CASSPRTSGRFQYEQFF. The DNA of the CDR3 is TGTGCCAGTAGTCCCCGGACTAGCGGGAGATTTCAGTATGAGCAGTTCTTC.

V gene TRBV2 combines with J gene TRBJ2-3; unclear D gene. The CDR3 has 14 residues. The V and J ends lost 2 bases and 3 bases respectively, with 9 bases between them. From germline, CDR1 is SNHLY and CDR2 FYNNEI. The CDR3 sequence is CASSESGRTDTQYF. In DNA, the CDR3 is TGTGCCAGCAGTGAATCCGGCCGAACAGATACGCAGTATTTT. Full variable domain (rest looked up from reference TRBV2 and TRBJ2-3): EPEVTQTPSHQVTQMGQEVILRCVPISNHLYFYWYRQILGQKVEFLVSFYNNEISEKSEIFDDQFSVERPDGSNFTLKIRSTKLEDSAMYFCASSESGRTDTQYFGPGTRLTVL.

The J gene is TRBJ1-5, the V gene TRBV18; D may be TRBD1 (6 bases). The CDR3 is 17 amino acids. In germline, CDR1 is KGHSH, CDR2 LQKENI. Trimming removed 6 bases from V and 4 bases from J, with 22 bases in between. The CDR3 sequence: CASSSFLGADRNQPQHF. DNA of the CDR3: TGTGCCAGCTCCTCGTTTTTGGGGGCTGACAGGAATCAGCCCCAGCATTTT.

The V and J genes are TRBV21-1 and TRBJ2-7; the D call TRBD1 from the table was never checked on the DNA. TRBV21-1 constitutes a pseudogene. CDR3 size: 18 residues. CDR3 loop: CASSKAAWGTTNIYEQYF. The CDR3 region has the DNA TGTGCCAGCAGCAAAGCTGCCTGGGGGACAACGAACATATACGAGCAGTACTTC.

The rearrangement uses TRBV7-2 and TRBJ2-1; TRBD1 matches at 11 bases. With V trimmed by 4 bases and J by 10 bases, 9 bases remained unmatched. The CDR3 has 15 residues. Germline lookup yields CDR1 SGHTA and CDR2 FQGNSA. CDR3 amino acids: CASSSGQGVLLEQFF. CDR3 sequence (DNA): TGTGCCAGCAGCTCGGGACAGGGGGTATTGTTAGAGCAGTTCTTC.

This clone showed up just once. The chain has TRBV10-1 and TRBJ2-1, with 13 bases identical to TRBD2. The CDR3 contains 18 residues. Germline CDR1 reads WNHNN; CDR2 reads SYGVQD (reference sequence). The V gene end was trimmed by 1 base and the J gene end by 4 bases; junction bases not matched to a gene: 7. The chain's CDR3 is CASSEYFGTSGKYNEQFF. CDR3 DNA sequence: TGCGCCAGCAGTGAGTACTTCGGGACTAGCGGGAAGTACAATGAGCAGTTCTTC.

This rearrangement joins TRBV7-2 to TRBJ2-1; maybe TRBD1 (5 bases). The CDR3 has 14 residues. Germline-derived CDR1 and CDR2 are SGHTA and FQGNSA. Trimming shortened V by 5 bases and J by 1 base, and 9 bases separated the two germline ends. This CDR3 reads CASSRKGSYNEQFF. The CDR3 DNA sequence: TGTGCCAGCAGCAGAAAGGGGTCCTACAATGAGCAGTTCTTC. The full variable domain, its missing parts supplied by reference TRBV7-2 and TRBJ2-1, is GAGVSQSPSNKVTEKGKDVELRCDPISGHTALYWYRQSLGQGLEFLIYFQGNSAPDKSGLPSDRFSAERTGGSVSTLTIQRTQQEDSAVYLCASSRKGSYNEQFFGPGTRLTVL.

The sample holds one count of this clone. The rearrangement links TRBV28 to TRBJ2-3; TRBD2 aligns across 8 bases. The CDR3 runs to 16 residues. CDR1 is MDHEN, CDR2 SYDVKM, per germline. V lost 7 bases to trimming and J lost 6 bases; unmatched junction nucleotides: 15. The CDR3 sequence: CASTSGTRALGDTQYF. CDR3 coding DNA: TGTGCCAGCACGTCCGGGACTAGGGCTTTGGGGGATACGCAGTATTTT. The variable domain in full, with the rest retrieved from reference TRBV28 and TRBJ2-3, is DVKVTQSSRYLVKRTGEKVFLECVQDMDHENMFWYRQDPGLGLRLIYFSYDVKMKEKGDIPEGYSVSREKKERFSLILESASTNQTSMYLCASTSGTRALGDTQYFGPGTRLTVL.

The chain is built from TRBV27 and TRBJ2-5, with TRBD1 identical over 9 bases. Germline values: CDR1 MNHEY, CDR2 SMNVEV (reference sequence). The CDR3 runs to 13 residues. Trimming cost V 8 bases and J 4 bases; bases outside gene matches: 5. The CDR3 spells CASAGQGLETQYF. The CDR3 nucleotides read TGTGCCAGCGCGGGACAGGGCTTAGAGACCCAGTACTTC.

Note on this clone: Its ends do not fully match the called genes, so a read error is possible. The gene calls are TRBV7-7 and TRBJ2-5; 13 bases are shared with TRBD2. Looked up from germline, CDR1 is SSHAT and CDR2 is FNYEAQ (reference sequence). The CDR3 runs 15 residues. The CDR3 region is CASSLGLAGVETQYF. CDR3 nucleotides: TGTGCTAGCAGCTTAGGACTAGCGGGAGTGGAGACCCAGTACTTC.

The CDR3 spells CASTSWQSSSYEQYF. CDR3 bases: TGTGCCAGCACCTCCTGGCAGTCCTCCTCCTACGAGCAGTACTTC. The genes are TRBV7-9 and TRBJ2-7; no clear D gene. The CDR3 is 15 amino acids. Between the trimmed V and J ends, which lost 7 bases and 0 bases, there was a span of 16 bases. CDR1 and CDR2 (germline): SEHNR, FQNEAQ (reference sequence).

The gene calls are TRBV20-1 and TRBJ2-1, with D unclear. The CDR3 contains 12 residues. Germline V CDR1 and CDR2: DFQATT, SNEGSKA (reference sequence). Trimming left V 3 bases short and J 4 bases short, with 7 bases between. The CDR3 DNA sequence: TGCAGTGCTAGTGGCCCGTACAATGAGCAGTTCTTC. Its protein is CSASGPYNEQFF.

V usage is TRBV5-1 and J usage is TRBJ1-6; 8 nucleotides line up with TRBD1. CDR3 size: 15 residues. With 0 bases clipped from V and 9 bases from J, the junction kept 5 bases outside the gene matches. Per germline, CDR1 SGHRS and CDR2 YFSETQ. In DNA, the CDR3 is TGCGCCAGCAGCTTGGCAAGGGACAGGACTTCACCCCTCCACTTT. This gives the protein CASSLARDRTSPLHF.

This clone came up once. The CDR3 nucleotides are TGTGCCAGCAGCCCCGGCGGGGCCTCTGTGGTCTACGAGCAGTACTTC. Translation: CASSPGGASVVYEQYF. V is TRBV27 and J is TRBJ2-7; D perhaps matches TRBD2 (6 bases). V shed 6 bases and J shed 3 bases, with 21 bases lying between them. CDR1 is MNHEY and CDR2 is SMNVEV in the germline V gene (reference sequence). The CDR3 has 16 amino acids.

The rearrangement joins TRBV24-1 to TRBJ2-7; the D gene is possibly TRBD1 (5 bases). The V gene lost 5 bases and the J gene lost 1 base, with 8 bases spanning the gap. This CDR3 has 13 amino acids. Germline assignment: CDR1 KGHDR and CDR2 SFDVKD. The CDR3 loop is CATSGAGSYEQYF. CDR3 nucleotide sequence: TGTGCCACCAGTGGTGCAGGGTCCTACGAGCAGTACTTC.